The 20 T cell receptor beta chains below come from one sample, sequenced in a study of breast tumors, draining lymph nodes, adjacent tissues. TCRdb analysed the multiplex PCR reads with MiXCR anew, one entry per CDR3 protein. Of over 200,000 distinct CDR3 sequences in the sample, approximately 31% were seen once. Axillary draining lymph nodes of breast cancer patients supplied the node samples. What was sequenced was axillary lymph node tissue. The receptors originated from a female donor with breast cancer. Some clones in this sample may be carry-over from other donors' samples.

In this sample, this clonotype turned up many times. The chain joins TRBV27 to TRBJ2-7; 7 bases align to TRBD1. CDR1 is MNHEY, CDR2 SMNVEV, per germline (reference sequence). The CDR3 is 12 residues long. V gave up 4 bases and J gave up 6 bases; unmatched junction bases: 3. CDR3 protein: CASSSHRGEQYF. DNA for the CDR3: TGTGCCAGCAGTTCGCACAGGGGCGAGCAGTACTTC.

In this sample, this clonotype turned up a few times. The junction does not match germline at one end; this may be a read error. This rearrangement joins TRBV6-2 or TRBV6-3 to TRBJ2-1, with TRBD2 matching 8 bases. The length of the CDR3 is 16 residues. Germline V gene lookup returns CDR1 MNHEY and CDR2 SVGEGT. The CDR3, as DNA: TGTGCCAGCAGTCACTCGAACGGGAGGGCCAAAAATGAGCAGTTCTTC. Amino acid sequence: CASSHSNGRAKNEQFF.

The chain combines TRBV5-4 with TRBJ2-1; 8 bases are a match to TRBD2. The CDR3 covers 17 residues. Germline values: CDR1 SGHNT, CDR2 YYREEE (reference sequence). The trim removed 4 bases at V and 7 bases at J, leaving 16 bases unmatched. The CDR3 here is CASSTWAGGPKGNEQFF. The CDR3 DNA sequence: TGTGCCAGCAGCACGTGGGCGGGAGGTCCAAAAGGTAATGAGCAGTTCTTC.

The CDR3 protein is CASVGGGTTTEAFF. CDR3 sequence (DNA): TGTGCCAGCGTAGGGGGGGGCACCACGACTGAAGCTTTCTTT. V usage is TRBV27 and J usage is TRBJ1-1; D possibly corresponds to TRBD1 (6 bases). Trimming removed 8 bases from V and 5 bases from J, with 18 bases in between. Germline CDR1 is MNHEY and CDR2 is SMNVEV (reference sequence). The CDR3 contains 14 residues.

This clonotype was counted at least ten times. CDR3 amino acids: CASSLGGLAVGDEQYF. The CDR3 coding sequence is TGCGCCAGCAGCTTGGGAGGACTAGCTGTAGGTGACGAGCAGTACTTC. V gene TRBV5-1 combines with J gene TRBJ2-7; 8 bases are a match to TRBD2. This CDR3 contains 16 residues. In germline, CDR1 is SGHRS, CDR2 YFSETQ. Losses at the gene ends were 0 bases for V and 5 bases for J; bases not matched to a gene: 10.

This clonotype has at least ten counts. The CDR3 region is CASSLVGQGVDEQYF. CDR3 DNA: TGTGCCAGCAGCTTAGTAGGACAGGGGGTCGACGAGCAGTACTTC. V is TRBV7-2 and J is TRBJ2-7; 10 bases match TRBD1. The length of the CDR3 is 15 residues. J was trimmed by 5 bases and V by 1 base; bases with no gene match: 5. Germline V lookup: CDR1 SGHTA, CDR2 FQGNSA.

This clonotype was seen many times. A much bigger clone sits one base away, suggesting this may be a read error. The V gene is TRBV6-2 or TRBV6-3, the J gene TRBJ2-5; D call uncertain. Deletions cut 6 bases from V and 3 bases from J, with 8 bases between. Per the germline V gene, CDR1 is MNHEY and CDR2 is SVGEGT. This CDR3 has 12 residues. The CDR3 is CASSHTKETQYF. CDR3 nucleotides: TGTGCCAGCAGCCACACCAAAGAGACCCAGTACTTC.

A word on this clonotype: One end of the junction varies from germline; a read error may be responsible. The chain links TRBV5-1 to TRBJ1-5, with TRBD1 as a possible D gene (5 bases). The V gene's germline CDR1 is SGHRS and CDR2 YFSETQ. This CDR3 is 15 amino acids long. Written as DNA, the CDR3 is TGCGCCAGCAGGTGGGGGGTTAGCAGCAATCAGCCCCGGCATTTT. This translates into CASRWGVSSNQPRHF.

The V gene is TRBV29-1, the J gene TRBJ1-5; no clear D. Germline V CDR1 and CDR2: SQVTM, ANQGSEA. Trimming removed 1 base at V and 11 bases at J, with 18 bases between. CDR3 length: 14 amino acids. CDR3 protein: CSVEVSGSQETQHF. CDR3 nucleotide sequence: TGCAGCGTTGAAGTTTCCGGATCCCAAGAGACCCAGCATTTT.

Many counts were recorded for this clonotype. The V gene is TRBV20-1, the J gene TRBJ2-5; 10 positions agree with TRBD2. Germline V lookup: CDR1 DFQATT, CDR2 SNEGSKA (reference sequence). Losses at the gene ends were 1 base for V and 5 bases for J; bases not matched to a gene: 10. The CDR3 has 16 residues. CDR3 nucleotides: TGCAGTGCTAGAGTCGACACTAGCGGGAAGTGGGAGACCCAGTACTTC. This gives the protein CSARVDTSGKWETQYF.

This chain uses TRBV5-6 with TRBJ2-3; D remains ambiguous. Per germline, CDR1 SGHDT and CDR2 YYEEEE. The ends were cut back, 1 base at V and 2 bases at J, with 14 bases in the middle. This CDR3 is 16 amino acids long. This CDR3 is CASSLYQARYTDTQYF. CDR3 bases: TGTGCCAGCAGCTTGTACCAGGCCAGGTACACAGATACGCAGTATTTT.

This clonotype has ten or more counts. The chain recombines TRBV2 with TRBJ2-2; perhaps TRBD2 as D (6 bases). V lost 7 bases to trimming and J lost 0 bases, with 12 bases between them. Germline V CDR1 and CDR2: SNHLY, FYNNEI. CDR3 size: 15 residues. CDR3 sequence reads: CASNRDLSNTGELFF. CDR3 coding DNA: TGTGCCAGCAATCGGGACTTATCGAACACCGGGGAGCTGTTTTTT.

Comments on this clonotype: Compared with germline, one end of the junction differs, possibly owing to a read error. The rearrangement links TRBV5-1 to TRBJ2-1, with D perhaps TRBD1 or TRBD2 (6 bases each). The CDR3 consists of 18 residues. Germline assignment: CDR1 SGHRS and CDR2 YFSETQ. DNA for the CDR3: TGCGCCGGCAGCTCCACTGGGGGGCAGGGACCTTCTTACAATGAGCAGTTCTTC. The encoded protein is CAGSSTGGQGPSYNEQFF.

This clonotype occurred once. This clone may be a read error of a much larger clone one base away. The chain has TRBV5-5 and TRBJ2-1, with 15 bases fitting TRBD2. Germline CDR1 and CDR2: SGHKS and YYEKEE (reference sequence). The CDR3 is made up of 15 amino acids. The CDR3 bases are TGTACCAGCAGCTGGGGACTAGCGGGAGGATATGAGCAGTTCTTC. It is translated as CTSSWGLAGGYEQFF.

Ten or more counts support this clonotype. J is TRBJ2-3 and V is TRBV6-1, with 9 bases identical to TRBD2. The V segment lost 4 bases and the J segment 1 base; nucleotides outside the gene matches: 12. The CDR3 runs to 18 residues. CDR1 and CDR2 (germline): MNHNS, SASEGT. The CDR3 sequence is CASSASAGGWVGTDTQYF. The CDR3 coding sequence is TGTGCCAGCAGTGCTAGCGCGGGGGGGTGGGTTGGCACAGATACGCAGTATTTT.

This clonotype was seen ten or more times. The V gene is TRBV7-3, the J gene TRBJ2-5, with D possibly TRBD2 on 5 matching bases. V lost 2 bases to trimming and J lost 5 bases, with 12 bases between them. The CDR3 is 14 amino acids. From germline, CDR1 is SGHTA and CDR2 FQGTGA. CDR3 protein: CASSLAGQQETQYF. The CDR3 DNA reads TGTGCCAGCAGCTTAGCGGGCCAGCAGGAGACCCAGTACTTC.

On this clonotype: This clone may be a read error of a much larger clone one base away. The CDR3 carries no conserved terminal phenylalanine or tryptophan, so it likely arises from a read error. The chain employs TRBV3-1 and TRBJ1-5; 9 bases are shared with TRBD1. Germline V gives CDR1 LGHDT, CDR2 YNNKEL (reference sequence). With 4 bases clipped from V and 7 bases from J, the junction kept 5 bases outside the gene matches. This CDR3 region has 14 residues. The CDR3, as DNA: TGTGCCAGCAGCCGGACAGGGGATAGACAGCCCCAGCATTAT. Translated: CASSRTGDRQPQHY.

This chain connects TRBV24-1 to TRBJ1-6; D not resolved. Per germline, CDR1 KGHDR and CDR2 SFDVKD. This CDR3 region has 18 residues. V was pared by 9 bases and J by 0 bases, with 20 bases between. The CDR3 protein is CATSPLVGVSSYNSPLHF. CDR3 sequence (DNA): TGTGCCACCTCTCCCCTGGTCGGCGTAAGCTCCTATAATTCACCCCTCCACTTT.

As concerns this clonotype: Relative to the germline gene, one junction end is altered; a read error may explain this. The chain has TRBV7-2 and TRBJ2-4; 12 bases match TRBD1. The CDR3 sequence is 15 residues long. Germline values: CDR1 SGHTA, CDR2 FQGNSA. The CDR3 nucleotides are TGTGCCAGCAGCTCGGGACAGGGGGCCAAAAACATTCAGCACTTC. Translating gives CASSSGQGAKNIQHF.

At least ten counts were recorded for this clonotype. A read error may be the cause here, since a much bigger clone is one base away. The CDR3 nucleotides are TGCAGTGCTAGGCCCGGACTTACCTACGCGCAGTACTTC. It yields the protein CSARPGLTYAQYF. This sequence joins TRBV20-1 and TRBJ2-7; D may be TRBD2 (5 bases). There are 13 residues in the CDR3. Germline V gives CDR1 DFQATT, CDR2 SNEGSKA (reference sequence).